This T cell receptor beta chain was captured by sequencing in a study of CD8 T cells in Susac syndrome. About the study: Intravenous immunoglobulin alone or corticosteroids were being given to patients with Susac syndrome at blood draw, unless they were therapy-naive.

Random hexamers were used to reverse transcribe roughly 0.45 to 1 ug of RNA. MiXCR was run by TCRdb on the immunoSEQ multiplex PCR reads, yielding one entry per CDR3 protein. This sample carries 150,000 to 200,000 distinct CDR3 sequences, 85% to 95% of them seen once, and the ten largest clones take 0.12%. Trimming at V came to 7 bases and at J to 0 bases, leaving 17 bases not matched to a gene. Germline CDR1 is LNHNV and CDR2 is YYDKDF (reference sequence). The CDR3 runs to 20 residues. Fulfillment of recently defined diagnostic criteria for definite or probable disease was shown by the patients with Susac syndrome. The authors negatively isolated CD8+ and CD4+ T cells and FACS-enriched TEMRA cells.

The sample taken for sequencing was CD4+ T cells from PBMCs. The receptor was derived from a human donor with Susac syndrome. The chain couples TRBV15 to TRBJ1-6; 8 positions match TRBD1. The CDR3, as DNA: TGTGCCACCAAGGGAACCCCGGGACAGGACCGCAGCTCCTATAATTCACCCCTCCACTTT. It specifies CATKGTPGQDRSSYNSPLHF.